This T cell receptor (beta chain) was sequenced during a study of cytomegalovirus exposure and HLA in healthy donors (dated by TCRdb to about 2017). With regard to the full study: An earlier analysis of 587 of the donors reported 250 to 300 Gb of sequence data and 117 million unique TCR beta sequences obtained from some 200 million T cells. A later analysis re-examined previously published TCR beta repertoires from more than 600 donors and added high-resolution HLA genotyping to investigate patterns of TCR occurrence. Around 320 gigabases of sequencing data and approximately 85 million unique TCR sequences were included in an early release covering over 600 HLA-typed donors. Donor age, sex, ethnicity and CMV serostatus were compiled alongside the repertoire data. To decide whether each TCR beta V gene segment behaved as functional or pseudogenic, an earlier analysis of over 500 of the donors relied on high-throughput TCR beta sequencing. Typing coverage varied by locus: roughly 620-640 donors for A, B, C, DRB1 and DQB1; more than 500 for DQA1; 600 to 610 for DPA1; approximately 490 for DPB1. Among the roughly 390 genotyped donors, more than 70% belonged to the genetic ancestry cluster associated with self-reported Caucasian donors. Using immunosequencing, the study profiled T cell repertoires from fewer than 850 subjects and related those repertoires to cytomegalovirus serostatus. In a later genetic analysis, genome-wide SNP genotypes for about 55% of the roughly 670 donors were used, and that subset was treated as a discovery cohort. About 5 DR-DQ haplotypes were handled as single units for association and clustering, since linkage in the cohort was strong. A separate validation cohort of 90 to 150 different subjects was used in addition to the 666-subject first cohort. Every repertoire in the discovery cohort had been generated on one and the same sequencing platform. HLA typing covered class I and class II loci at four-digit resolution. To predict cytomegalovirus infection status, the study brought together high-throughput TCR immunosequencing, statistical association of individual TCRs with disease status, and machine learning. The study was designed to test whether signatures of past pathogen exposure could be identified by cataloging public T cell receptors. In the later analysis, no new phenotypic data were used to find candidate immune exposures; instead, reliance was placed on TCR beta sequences and their occurrence across donors. Among 300 to 500 genotyped donors of the cohort, an average of about 220,000 unique TCR beta nucleotide sequences was sequenced per donor, of which about 19% were non-productive. General findings and caveats noted by the study authors: In vitro tests confirmed that three of the cytomegalovirus-associated TCR beta chains recognize cytomegalovirus antigens. The earlier analysis of about 600 of the donors excluded roughly 17 rarely observed V segments, including chromosome 9 orphons, because counts were too low. A later analysis reported that several top co-occurrence clusters appeared linked to parvovirus B19, influenza, CMV and Epstein-Barr virus. For the cohort, immune exposure information was limited to CMV serostatus. An earlier analysis of around 500 of the donors showed that most TCR beta V segments appeared in productive rearrangements either about 87% or about 30% of the time, which broadly matched IMGT annotations. In a later analysis, some 18,000 TCR beta sequences were associated with specific HLA alleles at a false discovery rate of 0.05. The study gave a list of about 160 TCR beta chains associated with cytomegalovirus. The presence/absence analyses assumed that sequencing depth was roughly uniform across donors, and that assumption may not be true. The authors suggested that the approach could potentially be generalized to other disease states and immunological phenotypes. A further reported finding was that TCR beta sequences accurately predicted the HLA-A and HLA-B alleles for most subjects in the first cohort. Compared with equally common non-associated chains, HLA-associated TCR beta chains in a later analysis were more clonally expanded and had lower generation probabilities. A cluster of highly shared sequence variants was judged likely to be a technical artifact of the sequencing pipeline. Strong co-occurrence of HLA alleles, especially DR and DQ, made assigning TCR associations to individual alleles difficult. The classifier was reported to diagnose cytomegalovirus status with high specificity and sensitivity in both the original and validation cohorts. In a later genetic analysis, a missense DCLRE1C variant was associated with V-gene and J-gene trimming of TCR beta chains, and the association was replicated in an independent cohort. Most TCR sequences were seen in very few donors, while some public TCRs were found in many individuals. In a later genetic analysis, fewer N-insertions in productive TCRs were reported among donors in an Asian-associated ancestry cluster than the approximately 630-donor mean. Linkage disequilibrium might explain the correlated functional status among segregating V segments, but an unknown experimental factor could not be excluded. Most CMV-associated TCR beta chains appeared to be HLA-restricted in a later analysis, and the HLA associations seemed to be driven largely by CMV exposure. Only TCR beta chains were sequenced in this cohort, and the absence of alpha or paired-chain data limited detectable features. Because HLA typing was missing for some donors at each locus, association tests included only the typed subset. Because the 87-base-pair reads could not distinguish some IMGT-functional V segments, including TRBV6-2 and TRBV6-3, those segments were excluded. According to a later analysis, TCR association rates differed among HLA loci, with DRB1 alleles showing the most associated TCRs and HLA-C alleles showing the fewest.

Library construction relied on the immunoSEQ multiplex PCR assay. The multiplex PCR relied on a mix of 60 forward primers for TCR Vbeta segments and 13 reverse primers for TCR Jbeta segments. A multiplex PCR assay on genomic DNA amplified the CDR3 region of rearranged TCR beta genes. On the Illumina HiSeq System, the amplified TCR beta libraries were sequenced as 87-base-pair reads. As for the original processing: A later analysis tallied roughly 76 million unique TCR beta chains across the 666 repertoires, and approximately 11 million of those chains were shared by two or more donors. Raw reads were error-corrected and collapsed into unique sequences by a nearest-neighbor algorithm in which closely related sequences were merged to remove PCR and sequencing errors. CDR3 sequences were aligned to IMGT reference sequences to assign V, D and J gene segments. Each retained sequence needed at least a six-nucleotide match to both a V gene segment and a J gene segment. A rearrangement was called productive if the CDR3 had no stop codons and remained in frame with V and J, and every other rearrangement was called non-productive. CDR3 was defined according to IMGT convention as the region running from the second conserved V-encoded cysteine to the conserved J-encoded phenylalanine. In an earlier analysis of approximately 590 of the donors, sequences lacking an unambiguous match to a single V gene segment were excluded. In an earlier analysis of 450 to 750 of the donors, a V segment was called functional when productive rearrangements were above 56.7%, and segregating when the standard deviation between donors exceeded 5%. A statistical classification framework was built for diagnosing cytomegalovirus status from the catalog of TCR beta chain sequences. A later analysis assigned V and J genes by comparing TCR nucleotide sequences with IMGT/GENE-DB human TR gene sequences. In a later analysis, CDR3 sequences and most-parsimonious VDJ recombination scenarios were assigned using the TCRdist pipeline. A later analysis defined each TCR beta chain by its CDR3 amino acid sequence plus V-gene family, and excluded reads lacking a unique V-gene family. To address suspected cross-contamination and a sequencing artifact, a later analysis removed 592 highly shared, low-generation-probability nucleotide sequences. In a later analysis, a clonal expansion index for each public chain was calculated from normalized within-repertoire ranks of inferred template counts. In a later analysis, generation probabilities were computed using a VDJ recombination model fitted to out-of-frame rearrangements, and the results were checked against IGoR. Hypergeometric tests were used in a later analysis to score TCR-TCR, TCR-HLA and TCR-CMV co-occurrence, with a repertoire-size bias correction applied to the TCR pairs. To estimate false discovery rates, a later analysis permuted the HLA or CMV assignments 20 times. In a later analysis, co-occurring TCRs were grouped using DBSCAN, with TCRdist sequence similarity added in when clustering inside HLA-allele-positive subsets. For co-occurrence clustering, repertoires with fewer than 30,000 or more than 120,000 public chains were excluded, along with 4 to 6 repertoires with anomalous nucleotide sharing. TCRdb mirrors the immuneACCESS table, restricted to in-frame sequences. Some clones are absent from its copies; in checked studies, under half trace to an unresolved V gene, and the reason for the others is unknown. V and J calls and clone size are those listed in that table; D and trimming were worked out from the DNA. The sample table records 100,000 to 150,000 clones; just under 75% of these occur just once. 5.5% to 8.5% of the sample goes to the ten largest clones.

In total, roughly 670 healthy bone marrow donors made up the cohort. At the time of sampling, every cohort member was nominally healthy, though immune exposures that went unrecorded were likely present. The donor tested CMV seropositive and was one of the 289 seropositive cohort members. Each donor provided a peripheral blood sample, and peripheral blood mononuclear cells were used for TCR beta sequencing. Genomic DNA was extracted from the blood cell samples with the Qiagen DNeasy Blood Extraction Kit. V was cut back by 0 bases and J by 7 bases, leaving a gap of 8 bases between them. Counted from cysteine to phenylalanine, this CDR3 has 12 amino acids. Kept here is only the CDR3 DNA, which spans 36 bases and is read in frame from base 1. Taken from the germline V gene (reference sequence), the CDR1 and CDR2 loops are SGHNT and YYREEE. Remarks on this clone: Its target antigen remains unknown. No much larger clone is present one base from it, and per-base qualities are unavailable.

The source is a man aged 35-49 years in good health and CMV-seropositive. Sequenced sample: PBMCs. Recombination linked TRBV5-4 to TRBJ2-7; a confident D gene designation cannot be given. CDR3 protein: CASSLDTSEQYF. Here is the DNA: TGTGCCAGCAGCTTGGACACCTCTGAGCAGTACTTC.